A selection of T cell receptor beta chains follows, all from one sample in a study of cytomegalovirus exposure and HLA in healthy donors. Data came from immunoSEQ multiplex PCR; TCRdb stores just in-frame clones and leaves some out. The sample has some 110,000 clones, around 66% seen once. The specimen sequenced was PBMCs. These receptor sequences come from a woman between 35 and 50 years old in good health and CMV-seropositive. Both conserved end residues are part of each CDR3. Each record gives: V gene, clone size, D gene, J gene, CDR3 protein, CDR3 DNA. The D gene is left open where the match is weak. Some rows mark clone size as missing; the rest say once, few, many or name a class of expanded clone.

V gene: TRBV5-5
clone size: NA
D gene: TRBD1
J gene: TRBJ2-6
CDR3 protein: CASSPSGTGDFSGANVLTF
CDR3 DNA: TGCGCCAGCAGCCCTTCCGGGACAGGGGACTTCTCTGGGGCCAACGTCCTGACTTTC

V gene: TRBV7-9
clone size: NA
D gene: TRBD1
J gene: TRBJ1-5
CDR3 protein: CASSPTGGAYSNQPQHF
CDR3 DNA: TGTGCCAGCAGTCCTACAGGGGGGGCTTATAGCAATCAGCCCCAGCATTTT

V gene: TRBV27
clone size: NA
D gene: TRBD2
J gene: TRBJ2-1
CDR3 protein: CASNQNGRANEQFF
CDR3 DNA: TGTGCCAGCAATCAAAACGGGAGGGCCAATGAGCAGTTCTTC

V gene: TRBV6-5
clone size: NA
D gene: TRBD1
J gene: TRBJ2-7
CDR3 protein: CASSYSGQAYYEQYF
CDR3 DNA: TGTGCCAGCAGTTACTCGGGACAGGCCTACTACGAGCAGTACTTC

V gene: TRBV7-8
clone size: once
D gene: NA
J gene: TRBJ2-7
CDR3 protein: CASSLAGVKQYF
CDR3 DNA: TGTGCCAGCAGCTTAGCCGGAGTGAAGCAGTACTTC

V gene: TRBV7-9
clone size: NA
D gene: TRBD1
J gene: TRBJ2-5
CDR3 protein: CASSRGTVDQETQYF
CDR3 DNA: TGTGCCAGCAGCAGAGGGACAGTCGACCAAGAGACCCAGTACTTC

V gene: TRBV5-5
clone size: NA
D gene: TRBD2
J gene: TRBJ2-1
CDR3 protein: CASSDRPTSGRAGYEQFF
CDR3 DNA: TGTGCCAGCAGCGACCGCCCGACTAGCGGGAGGGCCGGGTATGAGCAGTTCTTC

V gene: TRBV2
clone size: NA
D gene: TRBD1
J gene: TRBJ2-3
CDR3 protein: CASSDGRQGSTDTQYF
CDR3 DNA: TGTGCCAGCAGTGATGGAAGACAGGGGTCCACAGATACGCAGTATTTT

V gene: TRBV29-1
clone size: NA
D gene: NA
J gene: TRBJ2-7
CDR3 protein: CSGRDSAYEQYF
CDR3 DNA: TGCAGCGGTCGGGACTCAGCCTACGAGCAGTACTTC

V gene: TRBV4-2
clone size: NA
D gene: TRBD1
J gene: TRBJ2-7
CDR3 protein: CASSPRDRDHEQYF
CDR3 DNA: TGTGCCAGCAGCCCCCGGGACAGGGACCACGAGCAGTACTTC

V gene: TRBV28
clone size: NA
D gene: TRBD2
J gene: TRBJ2-7
CDR3 protein: CASSLTGGGTLYEQYF
CDR3 DNA: TGTGCCAGCAGTCTCACCGGGGGGGGTACCCTTTACGAGCAGTACTTC

V gene: TRBV11-3
clone size: few
D gene: NA
J gene: TRBJ2-3
CDR3 protein: CASSVQSDTQYF
CDR3 DNA: TGTGCCAGCAGCGTCCAATCAGATACGCAGTATTTT

V gene: TRBV19
clone size: NA
D gene: NA
J gene: TRBJ1-5
CDR3 protein: CASSANRVNSNQPQHF
CDR3 DNA: TGTGCCAGTAGTGCAAACAGGGTTAATAGCAATCAGCCCCAGCATTTT

V gene: TRBV6-5
clone size: NA
D gene: NA
J gene: TRBJ1-1
CDR3 protein: CASSYSRGLGTEAFF
CDR3 DNA: TGTGCCAGCAGTTACTCGCGGGGCCTGGGCACTGAAGCTTTCTTT

V gene: TRBV11-3
clone size: NA
D gene: TRBD1
J gene: TRBJ2-5
CDR3 protein: CASSPGGWSGSTQYF
CDR3 DNA: TGTGCCAGCAGCCCAGGGGGCTGGTCAGGGTCGACCCAGTACTTC

V gene: TRBV29-1
clone size: few
D gene: TRBD1
J gene: TRBJ2-1
CDR3 protein: CSVRQGLYNEQFF
CDR3 DNA: TGCAGCGTCCGACAGGGGCTCTACAATGAGCAGTTCTTC

V gene: TRBV7-8
clone size: NA
D gene: NA
J gene: TRBJ2-2
CDR3 protein: CASSFLARGSGELFF
CDR3 DNA: TGTGCCAGCAGCTTTCTAGCTCGTGGGTCCGGGGAGCTGTTTTTT

V gene: TRBV20-1
clone size: NA
D gene: TRBD1
J gene: TRBJ1-1
CDR3 protein: CSARETGEAFF
CDR3 DNA: TGCAGTGCTAGAGAGACAGGGGAAGCTTTCTTT

V gene: TRBV19
clone size: NA
D gene: TRBD1
J gene: TRBJ1-2
CDR3 protein: CASSKQGYYGYTF
CDR3 DNA: TGTGCCAGTAGTAAACAGGGGTACTATGGCTACACCTTC

V gene: TRBV19
clone size: NA
D gene: TRBD1
J gene: TRBJ2-5
CDR3 protein: CAASGGTQETQYF
CDR3 DNA: TGTGCCGCCTCAGGGGGAACCCAAGAGACCCAGTACTTC